These 9 T cell receptor beta chains were sequenced from one sample in a study of T cell responses to AZD1222 COVID-19 vaccine. Sequencing was performed with immunoSEQ multiplex PCR; in TCRdb, only in-frame clones are kept and a portion is missing. The sample holds over 130,000 clones, around 90% seen once. The sequencing used peripheral blood, collected 28 days after the second AZD1222 dose. These receptors originate from an adult who received the AZD1222 COVID-19 vaccine.

Concerning this clone: Distinct nucleotide sequences in the sample also encode this CDR3. This rearrangement joins TRBV6-5 to TRBJ1-5; 8 nucleotides match TRBD1. Germline CDR1 MNHEY, CDR2 SVGAGI. The CDR3 is 13 amino acids. With 6 bases clipped from V and 2 bases from J, the junction kept 0 bases outside the gene matches. CDR3 sequence reads: CASRGQGNQPQHF. In nucleotides, the CDR3 is TGTGCCAGCAGGGGACAGGGCAATCAGCCCCAGCATTTT.

The chain employs TRBV2 and TRBJ1-1; a possible D gene is TRBD1 (6 bases). The germline CDR1 and CDR2 sequences are SNHLY and FYNNEI. CDR3 length equals 13 residues. The V and J ends lost 7 bases and 2 bases respectively, with 11 bases between them. CDR3: CASTRGGNTEAFF. CDR3 in DNA: TGTGCCAGCACAAGGGGGGGAAACACTGAAGCTTTCTTT.

The gene calls are TRBV19 and TRBJ2-1; TRBD1 or TRBD2 may be the D gene (6 bases each). This CDR3 contains 16 residues. With 3 bases removed from V and 2 bases from J, the gap between germline ends came to 14 bases. Germline V lookup: CDR1 LNHDA, CDR2 SQIVND (reference sequence). CDR3 loop: CASSIRGQLTYNEQFF. CDR3 nucleotides: TGTGCCAGTAGTATTCGGGGGCAGTTAACCTACAATGAGCAGTTCTTC.

The V and J genes are TRBV9 and TRBJ2-7, with 7 bases lining up with TRBD1. Germline V gene data show CDR1 as SGDLS and CDR2 as YYNGEE. This CDR3 region has 14 residues. J gave up 2 bases and V 0 bases, and 2 bases lay outside the gene matches. CDR3 sequence (DNA): TGTGCCAGCAGCGTAGACAGGGGAGCCTACGAGCAGTACTTC. Translation: CASSVDRGAYEQYF.

CDR3 sequence reads: CASTPLRGNQPQHF. The CDR3 DNA is TGTGCCAGTACCCCGCTCCGGGGAAATCAGCCCCAGCATTTT. The rearrangement joins TRBV19 to TRBJ1-5; D not resolved. The CDR3 loop spans 14 amino acids. With 7 bases removed from V and 4 bases from J, the gap between germline ends came to 14 bases. Germline values: CDR1 LNHDA, CDR2 SQIVND (reference sequence).

The chain carries TRBV11-1 and TRBJ2-5; TRBD2 matches 9 bases. The CDR3 consists of 16 residues. CDR1 is SGHAT and CDR2 is FQDESV in the germline V gene (reference sequence). Trimming at V came to 5 bases and at J to 5 bases, leaving 12 bases not matched to a gene. CDR3 in amino acids: CASSRSGREGLETQYF. CDR3 coding DNA: TGTGCCAGCAGCCGATCGGGGCGGGAGGGCCTTGAGACCCAGTACTTC.

CDR3 residues: CASSLQQNYEQYF. CDR3 sequence (DNA): TGTGCCAGCAGTTTACAACAGAACTACGAGCAGTACTTC. This chain uses TRBV12-3 or TRBV12-4 with TRBJ2-7, with D unclear. Deletions cut 2 bases from V and 3 bases from J, with 8 bases between. The CDR3 loop spans 13 amino acids.

The J gene is TRBJ2-3, the V gene TRBV12-3 or TRBV12-4; D not certain. V lost 10 bases to trimming and J lost 6 bases, with 11 bases between them. The CDR3 loop spans 11 amino acids. The CDR3 sequence is CATHELDTQYF. The CDR3 DNA is TGTGCCACCCACGAGCTGGATACGCAGTATTTT.

This clone was detected many times. The chain joins TRBV2 to TRBJ1-1; no firm D call. Germline CDR1 is SNHLY and CDR2 is FYNNEI. V was clipped by 2 bases and J by 1 base, with 5 bases between them. This CDR3 is built from 13 residues. The CDR3 DNA is TGTGCCAGCAGTGAACCAGGGAACACTGAAGCTTTCTTT. Translated: CASSEPGNTEAFF.